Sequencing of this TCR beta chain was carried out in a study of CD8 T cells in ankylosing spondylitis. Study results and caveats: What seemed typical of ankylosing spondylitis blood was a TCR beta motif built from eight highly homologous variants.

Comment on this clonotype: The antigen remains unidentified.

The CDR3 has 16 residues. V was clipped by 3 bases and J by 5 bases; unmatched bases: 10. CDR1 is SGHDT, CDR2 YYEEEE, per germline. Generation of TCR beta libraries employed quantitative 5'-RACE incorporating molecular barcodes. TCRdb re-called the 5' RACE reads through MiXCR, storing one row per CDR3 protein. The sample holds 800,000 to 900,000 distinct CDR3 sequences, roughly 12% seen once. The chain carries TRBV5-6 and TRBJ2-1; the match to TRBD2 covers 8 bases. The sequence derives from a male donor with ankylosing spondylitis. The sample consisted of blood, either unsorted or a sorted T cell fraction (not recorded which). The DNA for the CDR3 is TGTGCCAGCAGCTCACCCGGACTAGCCGGTGACAATGAGCAGTTCTTC. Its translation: CASSSPGLAGDNEQFF.